A selection of T cell receptor beta chains follows, all from one sample in a study of HIV-infected children after antiretroviral therapy interruption. TCRdb reprocessed the 3' RACE reads via MiXCR and lists one record per CDR3 protein. Of some 15,000 distinct CDR3 sequences in the sample, 3% to 3.5% were seen once. The sequenced sample was CD45RO+ CD8+ T cells from PBMCs, pooled from several time points, obtained from a donor given antiretroviral therapy, either interrupted or continuous. The source of these receptors is a pool of human donors with HIV. Both conserved end residues are part of each CDR3. Each record gives: D gene, J gene, CDR3 length, V gene, clone size, CDR3 protein, CDR3 DNA. The D gene is left open where the match is weak. Not all rows give a size; the values are once, few, many and, for expanded clones, a class.

NA TRBJ1-1 15 TRBV7-2 NA CASRTVGSVYTEAFF TGTGCCAGCAGGACCGTAGGCTCAGTGTACACTGAAGCTTTCTTT
NA TRBJ2-5 17 TRBV3-1 few CASSQDPTMSSQETQYF TGTGCCAGCAGCCAAGATCCGACTATGAGCTCCCAGGAGACCCAGTACTTC
NA TRBJ2-7 13 TRBV7-8 NA CASSFGGMDEQYF TGTGCCAGCAGCTTCGGAGGGATGGACGAGCAGTACTTC
NA TRBJ2-6 16 TRBV28 many CASSHQGGTGANVLTF TGTGCCAGCAGTCACCAAGGTGGGACTGGGGCCAACGTCCTGACTTTC
NA TRBJ2-7 14 TRBV7-8 many CASSSGPGNYEQYF TGTGCCAGCAGCTCCGGGCCTGGAAACTACGAGCAGTACTTC
NA TRBJ1-3 13 TRBV12-3/TRBV12-4 many CASSWALRDTIYF TGTGCCAGCAGCTGGGCCCTGCGGGACACCATATATTTT
NA TRBJ2-5 12 TRBV5-8 many CASGTGGETQYF TGTGCCAGCGGTACCGGAGGGGAGACCCAGTACTTC
NA TRBJ2-1 16 TRBV14 many CASSQPSVSSYNEQFF TGTGCCAGCAGCCAACCTAGCGTGAGCTCCTACAATGAGCAGTTCTTC
NA TRBJ2-4 17 TRBV3-1 medium-sized CASSQDLNEVAKNIQYF TGTGCCAGCAGCCAAGATTTAAACGAAGTAGCCAAAAACATTCAGTACTTC
TRBD2 TRBJ2-2 14 TRBV28 many CASRKAGDTGELFF TGTGCCAGCAGGAAAGCGGGGGACACCGGGGAGCTGTTTTTT
NA TRBJ1-1 18 TRBV27 many CASSLSAQADIMNTEAFF TGTGCCAGCAGTTTATCCGCCCAGGCCGATATTATGAACACTGAAGCTTTCTTT
NA TRBJ2-7 15 TRBV21-1 many CASSPGGQGNHEQYF TGTGCCAGCAGCCCCGGCGGACAGGGGAATCACGAGCAGTACTTC
NA TRBJ2-1 16 TRBV6-4 few CASSDGMGTPYNEQFF TGTGCCAGCAGTGACGGTATGGGGACCCCCTACAATGAGCAGTTCTTC
NA TRBJ1-5 14 TRBV5-1 many CASSSEGGSQPQHF TGCGCCAGCAGCTCGGAAGGGGGAAGCCAGCCCCAGCATTTT
NA TRBJ2-5 14 TRBV27 many CASSLVGDQETQYF TGTGCCAGCAGTTTAGTCGGGGACCAAGAGACCCAGTACTTC
NA TRBJ2-7 15 TRBV4-2 many CASSQAVGESHEQYF TGTGCCAGCAGCCAAGCGGTGGGGGAATCCCACGAGCAGTACTTC
NA TRBJ1-2 15 TRBV20-1 many CSARRGAKDNYGYTF TGCAGTGCTAGAAGGGGGGCGAAAGATAACTATGGCTACACCTTC
NA TRBJ2-7 13 TRBV7-8 many CASSLPPFDEQYF TGTGCCAGCAGCTTACCCCCTTTTGACGAGCAGTACTTC